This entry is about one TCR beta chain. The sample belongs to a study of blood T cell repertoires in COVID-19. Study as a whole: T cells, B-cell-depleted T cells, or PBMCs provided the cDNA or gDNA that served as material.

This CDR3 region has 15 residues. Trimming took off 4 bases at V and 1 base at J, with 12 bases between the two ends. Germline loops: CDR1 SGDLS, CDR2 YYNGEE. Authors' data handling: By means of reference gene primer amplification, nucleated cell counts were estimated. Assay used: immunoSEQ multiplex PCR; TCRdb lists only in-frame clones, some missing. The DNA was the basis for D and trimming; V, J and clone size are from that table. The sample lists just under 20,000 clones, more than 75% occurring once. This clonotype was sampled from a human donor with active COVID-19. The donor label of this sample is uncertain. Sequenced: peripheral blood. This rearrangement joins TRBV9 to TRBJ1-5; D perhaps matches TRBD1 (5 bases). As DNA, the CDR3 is TGTGCCAGCAGCCCCCAGGGTGGCAGCAATCAGCCCCAGCATTTT. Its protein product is CASSPQGGSNQPQHF.